These 27 T cell receptor beta chains came from one sample sequenced in a study of glioma-infiltrating T cells after dendritic cell vaccination (dated by TCRdb to about 2016). Libraries were built with the immunoSEQ multiplex PCR assay. TCRdb retrieved this table from immuneACCESS and kept in-frame rearrangements only. Not all clones are present; in checked studies, unresolved V genes account for under half, and no reason is known for the remainder. This sample is represented by around 100,000 clones; roughly four fifths of them were singletons. The ten biggest clones cover approximately 12% of the sample. This sample comprised blood, obtained before dendritic cell vaccination. These receptors were obtained from a human donor with glioblastoma.

This clone occurred once. V gene TRBV6-1 combines with J gene TRBJ1-2; weak D call: TRBD1 (5 bases). The CDR3 runs 15 residues. The V gene's germline CDR1 is MNHNS and CDR2 SASEGT. V shed 0 bases and J shed 4 bases, with 12 bases lying between them. Here the CDR3 reads CASSEARAGVYGYTF. CDR3 coding DNA: TGTGCCAGCAGTGAAGCCCGAGCGGGGGTCTATGGCTACACCTTC.

The chain combines TRBV6-6 with TRBJ2-7; no reliable D call. The CDR3 is 15 residues long. Trimming shortened V by 6 bases and J by 6 bases, and 21 bases separated the two germline ends. Germline CDR1 and CDR2: MNHNY and SVGAGI (reference sequence). This chain's CDR3 is CASSPGFSQMGEQYF. The CDR3 DNA follows: TGTGCCAGCAGCCCCGGGTTCTCACAAATGGGCGAGCAGTACTTC.

The chain links TRBV6-5 to TRBJ1-3, with a tentative D call TRBD1 (6 bases). V dropped 5 bases and J dropped 5 bases, with 10 bases sitting between them. The germline gives CDR1 MNHEY, CDR2 SVGAGI. The CDR3 is made up of 13 amino acids. CDR3 nucleotides: TGTGCCAGCAGTGTTTGGGGGCGAAACACCATATATTTT. As protein: CASSVWGRNTIYF.

The chain carries TRBV4-1 and TRBJ2-5; D unresolved. CDR3 size: 14 residues. The V end lost 0 bases, the J end lost 2 bases, and 7 bases lay between the germline ends. Germline lookup yields CDR1 MGHRA and CDR2 YSYEKL. CDR3 amino acids: CASSQDSEQETQYF. CDR3 sequence (DNA): TGCGCCAGCAGCCAAGACTCAGAACAAGAGACCCAGTACTTC.

The V call is TRBV5-8, the J call TRBJ1-3; 7 bases map to TRBD1. Trimming cost V 1 base and J 0 bases; bases outside gene matches: 7. Germline CDR1 and CDR2: SGHTS and YDEGEE. The CDR3 has 17 residues. The CDR3 region has the DNA TGTGCCAGCAGCTTGTTCTTTCGGGACAGCTCTGGAAACACCATATATTTT. The encoded protein is CASSLFFRDSSGNTIYF.

The chain recombines TRBV5-6 with TRBJ2-7, with a tentative D call TRBD2 (5 bases). Germline CDR1 and CDR2: SGHDT and YYEEEE. V was shortened by 0 bases and J by 0 bases, with 7 bases between the two germline ends. This CDR3 contains 14 residues. CDR3 nucleotide sequence: TGTGCCAGCAGCTTGGTGGGGAGCTCCTACGAGCAGTACTTC. The encoded protein is CASSLVGSSYEQYF.

The chain links TRBV5-6 to TRBJ2-7, with D possibly matching TRBD2 (6 bases). V was clipped by 2 bases and J by 0 bases, with 12 bases between them. This CDR3 has 15 amino acids. In germline, CDR1 is SGHDT, CDR2 YYEEEE. In DNA form, the CDR3 reads TGTGCCAGCAGCTTTGGCGGGGTTACCTCCTACGAGCAGTACTTC. It specifies CASSFGGVTSYEQYF.

The chain uses TRBV30 and TRBJ2-5; 9 positions agree with TRBD1. The CDR3 sequence is 15 residues long. Germline V gives CDR1 GTSNPN, CDR2 SVGIG (reference sequence). Losses at the gene ends were 1 base for V and 5 bases for J; bases not matched to a gene: 8. CDR3 residues: CAWSAGQGVRETQYF. The CDR3, as DNA: TGTGCCTGGAGTGCGGGACAGGGAGTTCGGGAGACCCAGTACTTC.

The rearrangement joins TRBV5-1 to TRBJ2-3; D perhaps matches TRBD1 (5 bases). Germline V gives CDR1 SGHRS, CDR2 YFSETQ. The V gene lost 3 bases and the J gene lost 3 bases, with 11 bases spanning the gap. The CDR3 has 14 residues. CDR3 sequence reads: CASSSRVGTDTQYF. In nucleotides, the CDR3 is TGCGCCAGCAGCTCCAGGGTCGGGACAGATACGCAGTATTTT.

Ten or more counts support this clone. The chain recombines TRBV6-5 with TRBJ1-2, with D uncertain. CDR3 length: 11 amino acids. Trimming removed 8 bases from V and 2 bases from J, with 6 bases in between. Germline V gives CDR1 MNHEY, CDR2 SVGAGI. The CDR3 spells CASRANYGYTF. CDR3 sequence (DNA): TGTGCCAGCCGCGCAAACTATGGCTACACCTTC.

This clone was recorded only once. The chain recombines TRBV6-1 with TRBJ2-5; a weak D match, TRBD2 (6 bases). The CDR3 has 15 residues. V was cut by 6 bases and J by 3 bases, with 17 bases left in between. Germline lookup yields CDR1 MNHNS and CDR2 SASEGT. CDR3 sequence (DNA): TGTGCCAGCAGCATAATGGGGGGAACGGAAGAGACCCAGTACTTC. Amino acid sequence: CASSIMGGTEETQYF.

The CDR3 bases are TGTGCTAGCGGGCAGGCGGGGGGCTTTCTTGGGCCCCAGCATTTT. Its protein product is CASGQAGGFLGPQHF. The J gene is TRBJ1-5, the V gene TRBV12-5, with D possibly TRBD1 on 6 matching bases. Germline lookup yields CDR1 LGHNT and CDR2 FRNRAP. The V end lost 9 bases, the J end lost 9 bases, and 24 bases lay between the germline ends. This CDR3 comprises 15 residues.

The rearrangement uses TRBV5-6 and TRBJ2-6; a possible D gene is TRBD1 (6 bases). Germline loops: CDR1 SGHDT, CDR2 YYEEEE. Between the trimmed V and J ends, which lost 2 bases and 4 bases, there was a span of 10 bases. CDR3 length: 15 residues. This CDR3 reads CASSFTGSGANVLTF. DNA of the CDR3: TGTGCCAGCAGCTTTACAGGGTCGGGGGCCAACGTCCTGACTTTC. The variable domain in full, with the rest retrieved from reference TRBV5-6 and TRBJ2-6, is DAGVTQSPTHLIKTRGQQVTLRCSPKSGHDTVSWYQQALGQGPQFIFQYYEEEERQRGNFPDRFSGHQFPNYSSELNVNALLLGDSALYLCASSFTGSGANVLTFGAGSRLTVL.

The chain employs TRBV4-1 and TRBJ2-5; 8 positions match TRBD2. The CDR3 extends over 18 amino acids. Germline V gene lookup returns CDR1 MGHRA and CDR2 YSYEKL. The junction had 16 bases not matched to a gene; V was cut back by 0 bases and J by 7 bases. Written as DNA, the CDR3 is TGCGCCAGCAGCCAAGATACCCCGTTATCGGGGGGGGCCGGGACCCAGTACTTC. Amino acids: CASSQDTPLSGGAGTQYF.

The V and J genes are TRBV19 and TRBJ1-1, with 7 bases identical to TRBD1. Germline V gives CDR1 LNHDA, CDR2 SQIVND (reference sequence). The CDR3 extends over 13 amino acids. V gave up 4 bases and J gave up 4 bases; unmatched junction bases: 3. The CDR3: CASSSAGGTEAFF. The CDR3 region has the DNA TGTGCCAGTAGTAGCGCAGGGGGCACTGAAGCTTTCTTT.

The V gene is TRBV2, the J gene TRBJ2-1; 7 nucleotides match TRBD2. The CDR3 sequence is 14 residues long. Germline loops: CDR1 SNHLY, CDR2 FYNNEI. V dropped 6 bases and J dropped 3; count of bases not matched to a gene: 5. The CDR3 DNA is TGTGCCAGCAGGGGAGCGGGGTTCTACAATGAGCAGTTCTTC. This encodes CASRGAGFYNEQFF.

Concerning this clone itself: An end of the junction differs from the germline gene, which may be a read error. Written as DNA, the CDR3 is TGTGCCACCAGTTGGGGAGGGGGGGAAGCTTTCTTT. It translates to CATSWGGGEAFF. The V call is TRBV6-6, the J call TRBJ1-1; maybe TRBD1 (6 bases). This CDR3 is built from 12 residues. The V gene's germline CDR1 is MNHNY and CDR2 SVGAGI (reference sequence).

The chain joins TRBV27 to TRBJ2-7, with D possibly matching TRBD1 (6 bases). The CDR3 has 12 amino acids. Trimming stripped 6 bases from V and 5 bases from J, with 11 bases between. Germline CDR1 and CDR2: MNHEY and SMNVEV (reference sequence). The chain's CDR3 is CASRTGLDEQYF. CDR3 nucleotide sequence: TGTGCCAGCAGAACAGGGTTGGACGAGCAGTACTTC.

The gene calls are TRBV29-1 and TRBJ2-2; 8 bases map to TRBD1. V lost 3 bases, J lost 5 bases, and 2 bases stayed unmatched. The V gene's germline CDR1 is SQVTM and CDR2 ANQGSEA. The CDR3 runs 13 residues. This CDR3 reads CSVDGQGTGELFF. The DNA of the CDR3 is TGCAGCGTTGATGGACAGGGAACCGGGGAGCTGTTTTTT.

This clone was recorded only once. The rearrangement links TRBV15 to TRBJ2-7, with a possible D match to TRBD2 (6 bases). This CDR3 is built from 13 residues. Looked up from germline, CDR1 is LNHNV and CDR2 is YYDKDF (reference sequence). The ends were cut back, 5 bases at V and 3 bases at J, with 11 bases in the middle. The CDR3: CATSWRVNYEQYF. As DNA, the CDR3 is TGTGCCACCAGCTGGAGGGTGAACTACGAGCAGTACTTC. The entire variable domain, with the rest obtained from reference TRBV15 and TRBJ2-7, is as follows: DAMVIQNPRYQVTQFGKPVTLSCSQTLNHNVMYWYQQKSSQAPKLLFHYYDKDFNNEADTPDNFQSRRPNTSFCFLDIRSPGLGDTAMYLCATSWRVNYEQYFGPGTRLTVT.

The chain carries TRBV25-1 and TRBJ2-7; 7 bases fit TRBD2. The CDR3 is 14 amino acids. Germline-derived CDR1 and CDR2 are MGHDK and SYGVNS. Unmatched junction bases numbered 7, after V lost 6 bases and J lost 2 bases. CDR3 loop: CASSQGGRAYEQYF. CDR3 sequence (DNA): TGTGCCAGCAGCCAGGGTGGGAGGGCCTACGAGCAGTACTTC.

This sequence joins TRBV2 and TRBJ1-3; D not resolved. CDR1 is SNHLY, CDR2 FYNNEI, per germline. CDR3 length equals 14 residues. Trimming stripped 8 bases from V and 1 base from J, with 12 bases between. CDR3 sequence reads: CASRTEVSGNTIYF. Written as DNA, the CDR3 is TGTGCCAGCCGTACAGAAGTGTCTGGAAACACCATATATTTT.

The rearrangement uses TRBV7-9 and TRBJ2-1; tentatively, D is TRBD1 (6 bases). Between the trimmed V and J ends, which lost 2 bases and 1 base, there was a span of 9 bases. The CDR3 spans 15 residues. CDR1 is SEHNR, CDR2 FQNEAQ, per germline (reference sequence). CDR3 amino acids: CASSLRQGSYNEQFF. CDR3 DNA: TGTGCCAGCAGCTTACGGCAGGGGTCCTACAATGAGCAGTTCTTC.

The chain couples TRBV7-2 to TRBJ2-3; 10 nucleotides line up with TRBD2. After removal of 5 bases from V and 3 bases from J, the junction contained 11 bases not matched to a gene. Germline CDR1 reads SGHTA; CDR2 reads FQGNSA. The CDR3 extends over 17 amino acids. The CDR3 loop is CASSLDVGSGGTDTQYF. Here the CDR3 DNA reads TGTGCCAGCAGCCTTGACGTTGGTAGCGGGGGGACAGATACGCAGTATTTT.

This chain uses TRBV6-4 with TRBJ2-1, with D uncertain. Germline CDR1 MRHNA, CDR2 SNTAGT. Between the trimmed V and J ends, which lost 5 bases and 0 bases, there was a span of 11 bases. The CDR3 extends over 15 amino acids. The CDR3 loop reads CASSSRRSSYNEQFF. DNA of the CDR3: TGTGCCAGCAGTTCCCGAAGGAGCTCCTACAATGAGCAGTTCTTC.

This chain's CDR3 is CASSSGTLLMEQYF. CDR3 nucleotides: TGTGCCAGCAGCTCGGGGACTCTTCTCATGGAGCAGTACTTC. V and J are TRBV5-4 and TRBJ2-7; D possibly corresponds to TRBD2 (6 bases). Germline assignment: CDR1 SGHNT and CDR2 YYREEE (reference sequence). The ends were cut back, 3 bases at V and 7 bases at J, with 17 bases in the middle. The CDR3 length is 14 residues. The full variable domain, in which reference TRBV5-4 and TRBJ2-7 provide the parts outside the CDR3, is ETGVTQSPTHLIKTRGQQVTLRCSSQSGHNTVSWYQQALGQGPQFIFQYYREEENGRGNFPPRFSGLQFPNYSSELNVNALELDDSALYLCASSSGTLLMEQYFGPGTRLTVT.

The rearrangement uses TRBV5-1 and TRBJ1-4, with TRBD1 matching over 9 bases. The V gene's germline CDR1 is SGHRS and CDR2 YFSETQ. Trimming removed 4 bases from V and 3 bases from J; junction bases left unmatched: 4. This CDR3 comprises 15 residues. The CDR3 region is CASSRNRGPNEKLFF. In DNA form, the CDR3 reads TGCGCCAGCAGCCGAAACAGGGGGCCTAATGAAAAACTGTTTTTT.